This TCR beta chain was obtained from a study of blood T cell repertoires in COVID-19. Study-wide context: Spain, Italy and the United States supplied samples that represented acute and convalescent COVID-19.

Original analysis: For nucleated cells, counts were estimated from reference gene primer amplification. Sequencing was performed with immunoSEQ multiplex PCR; in TCRdb, only in-frame clones are kept and a portion is missing. The V and J calls and the clone size are those of that table, but D and trimming were determined from the DNA. Counted here are 92,000 or so clones, more than 70% occurring once; the ten biggest clones make up 13% to 15%. The CDR3 contains 15 residues. V lost 5 bases to trimming and J lost 4 bases; unmatched junction nucleotides: 5. CDR1 is MNHNY and CDR2 is SVGAGI in the germline V gene (reference sequence).

Sequencing was carried out using peripheral blood. The receptor was derived from a woman older than 75 with acute or convalescent COVID-19. The V call is TRBV6-6, the J call TRBJ2-2; 9 bases line up with TRBD1. The CDR3 spells CASSPQGARTGELFF. The CDR3 nucleotides read TGTGCCAGCAGTCCACAGGGGGCGCGCACCGGGGAGCTGTTTTTT.